This passage covers 2 T cell receptor beta chains from one sample sequenced in a study of blood T cells in healthy people across ages. Then a second PCR, running about 6 to 12 cycles, was carried out with a sample-barcoded 5' primer and a J-beta primer mix. TCRdb ran MiXCR on the 5' RACE reads and lists one entry per CDR3 protein. Here the sample spans 580,000 or so distinct CDR3 sequences, more than 45% being singletons. Sequenced sample: blood. Receptors originate from a man aged 80 or over in good health.

This clonotype appeared many times. This chain links TRBV29-1 with TRBJ2-1, with 11 bases identical to TRBD1. V trimming: 4 bases; J trimming: 7 bases; junction bases outside the gene matches: 3. CDR3 length: 13 amino acids. Germline values: CDR1 SQVTM, CDR2 ANQGSEA. The chain's CDR3 is CSVVGQGANEQFF. In nucleotides, the CDR3 is TGCAGCGTTGTTGGACAGGGGGCTAATGAGCAGTTCTTC.

The gene calls are TRBV28 and TRBJ2-5, with a possible D match to TRBD2 (5 bases). Germline CDR1 is MDHEN and CDR2 is SYDVKM. V gave up 4 bases and J gave up 12 bases, with 12 bases separating them. The CDR3 length is 11 residues. The CDR3 reads CASSSRLKEYF. DNA of the CDR3: TGTGCCAGCAGTTCCCGACTAAAAGAGTACTTC.